The next 10 T cell receptor beta chains were all read from a single sample in a study of OX40 agonist ivuxolimab in advanced cancers. Libraries were prepared by immunoSEQ multiplex PCR; TCRdb keeps only in-frame clonotypes and omits some of them. The data show 55,000 to 70,000 clones, with around 90% seen just once and 6% to 8% held by the top ten. Sequenced here: CD4+ or CD8+ T cells sorted from blood, sampled in a trial of the OX40 agonist ivuxolimab. Receptor source: an adult with an advanced solid tumor such as melanoma, head and neck, liver or kidney cancer.

This chain joins TRBV11-3 and TRBJ2-3; TRBD1 agrees at 8 bases. CDR3 length: 15 amino acids. V trimming: 3 bases; J trimming: 3 bases; junction bases outside the gene matches: 5. CDR1 SGHNT and CDR2 YENEEA come from the germline V gene. The CDR3 DNA reads TGTGCCAGCAGCTTCAGAACAGGGGGTACAGATACGCAGTATTTT. Translated, it gives CASSFRTGGTDTQYF.

The V and J genes are TRBV6-6 and TRBJ2-7; 7 bases agree with TRBD1. CDR3 size: 15 residues. Looked up from germline, CDR1 is MNHNY and CDR2 is SVGAGI (reference sequence). The V gene end was trimmed by 0 bases and the J gene end by 1 base; junction bases not matched to a gene: 3. CDR3 in DNA: TGTGCCAGCAGTTACTCGGGACAGCCTTCCTACGAGCAGTACTTC. Protein sequence: CASSYSGQPSYEQYF.

The chain has TRBV12-5 and TRBJ1-6; a weak D match, TRBD1 (6 bases). The CDR3 contains 13 residues. Trimming removed 1 base at V and 10 bases at J, with 8 bases between. Looked up from germline, CDR1 is LGHNT and CDR2 is FRNRAP. The DNA for the CDR3 is TGTGCTAGTGGTTTGGGGGGGCTATCACCCCTCCACTTT. It codes for CASGLGGLSPLHF.

V and J are TRBV10-2 and TRBJ2-1; 11 positions agree with TRBD2. Losses at the gene ends were 7 bases for V and 9 bases for J; bases not matched to a gene: 14. This CDR3 has 16 amino acids. CDR1 is WSHSY, CDR2 SAAADI, per germline. CDR3: CASTLRPSGGNGEQFF. In DNA form, the CDR3 reads TGCGCCAGCACCCTCCGGCCTAGCGGGGGGAACGGTGAGCAGTTCTTC.

There are a few counts of this clone. The chain carries TRBV14 and TRBJ2-7; D assignment may be TRBD1 or TRBD2 (5 bases each). Germline CDR1 SGHDN, CDR2 FVKESK. V lost 0 bases, J lost 3 bases, and 15 bases lay in between. This CDR3 is built from 16 residues. The CDR3 reads CASSQDQPWDLYEQYF. The CDR3 DNA reads TGTGCCAGCAGCCAAGATCAACCTTGGGACCTCTACGAGCAGTACTTC.

The chain uses TRBV5-6 and TRBJ1-2; no clear D gene. This CDR3 is 14 amino acids long. Germline CDR1 is SGHDT and CDR2 is YYEEEE. Trimming stripped 7 bases from V and 5 bases from J, with 18 bases between. As DNA, the CDR3 is TGTGCCAGCCCCCTCCAGAGGGCCATTTATGGCTACACCTTC. This encodes CASPLQRAIYGYTF. Full variable domain (missing parts from reference TRBV5-6 and TRBJ1-2): DAGVTQSPTHLIKTRGQQVTLRCSPKSGHDTVSWYQQALGQGPQFIFQYYEEEERQRGNFPDRFSGHQFPNYSSELNVNALLLGDSALYLCASPLQRAIYGYTFGSGTRLTVV.

The chain employs TRBV9 and TRBJ2-1, with 10 positions matching TRBD2. The CDR3 runs to 14 residues. Trimming cost V 3 bases and J 4 bases; bases outside gene matches: 1. Germline CDR1 and CDR2: SGDLS and YYNGEE. This CDR3 is CASSGTSGYNEQFF. In DNA, the CDR3 is TGTGCCAGCAGCGGGACTAGCGGATACAATGAGCAGTTCTTC.

The V and J genes are TRBV12-5 and TRBJ2-5, with D possibly matching TRBD1 (6 bases). The germline gives CDR1 LGHNT, CDR2 FRNRAP. Trimming removed 1 base at V and 1 base at J, with 10 bases between. The CDR3 length is 15 residues. The CDR3 region has the DNA TGTGCTAGTGGTTTGGACAGGGTCCTCCAAGAGACCCAGTACTTC. Translation: CASGLDRVLQETQYF.

This chain connects TRBV7-2 to TRBJ2-1; D uncertain. The germline V gene encodes CDR1 SGHTA and CDR2 FQGNSA. The CDR3 loop spans 16 amino acids. V lost 5 bases, J lost 4 bases, and 18 bases lay in between. CDR3 coding DNA: TGTGCCAGCAGCACTTACCCCTTAGCCGTATACAATGAGCAGTTCTTC. As protein: CASSTYPLAVYNEQFF. Complete variable domain (other parts from reference TRBV7-2 and TRBJ2-1): GAGVSQSPSNKVTEKGKDVELRCDPISGHTALYWYRQSLGQGLEFLIYFQGNSAPDKSGLPSDRFSAERTGGSVSTLTIQRTQQEDSAVYLCASSTYPLAVYNEQFFGPGTRLTVL.

The chain uses TRBV12-5 and TRBJ1-5; no firm D call. Trimming pared 7 bases from V and 5 bases from J, leaving 12 bases between. This CDR3 spans 13 amino acids. Germline V lookup: CDR1 LGHNT, CDR2 FRNRAP. The CDR3 DNA reads as TGTGCTAGTGCCATGACTCTGGATCAGCCCCAGCATTTT. Its translation: CASAMTLDQPQHF.